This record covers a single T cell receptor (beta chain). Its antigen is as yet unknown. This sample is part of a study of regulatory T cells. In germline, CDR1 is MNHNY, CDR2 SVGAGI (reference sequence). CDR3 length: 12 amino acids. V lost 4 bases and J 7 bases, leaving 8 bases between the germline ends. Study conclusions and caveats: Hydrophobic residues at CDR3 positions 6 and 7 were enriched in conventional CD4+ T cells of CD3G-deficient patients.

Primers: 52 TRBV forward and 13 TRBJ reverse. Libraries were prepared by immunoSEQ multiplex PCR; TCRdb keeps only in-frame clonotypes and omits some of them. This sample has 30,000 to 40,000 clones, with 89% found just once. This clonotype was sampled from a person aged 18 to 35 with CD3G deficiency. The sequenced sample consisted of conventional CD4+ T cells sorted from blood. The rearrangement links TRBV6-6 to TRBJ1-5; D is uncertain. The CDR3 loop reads CASSLDGQPQHF. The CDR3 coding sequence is TGTGCCAGCAGTTTGGATGGCCAGCCCCAGCATTTT.